This TCR beta chain comes out of a study of T cell changes during pregnancy in multiple sclerosis. The table came from immunoSEQ multiplex PCR; TCRdb's copy has only in-frame clones and leaves some out. The sample has around 56,000 clones; about nine tenths are singletons. V was shortened by 1 base and J by 1 base, with 9 bases between the two germline ends. The germline V gene encodes CDR1 MGHDK and CDR2 SYGVNS. The CDR3 runs 15 residues. V is TRBV25-1 and J is TRBJ2-3; D possibly corresponds to TRBD2 (5 bases). The material sequenced was peripheral blood, taken in the first trimester of pregnancy. This receptor was identified in a female donor in good health, enrolled as a control in a pregnancy study. CDR3 in amino acids: CASSEWSGGTDTQYF. In nucleotides, the CDR3 is TGTGCCAGCAGTGAATGGAGCGGCGGCACAGATACGCAGTATTTT. Full variable domain (missing parts from reference TRBV25-1 and TRBJ2-3): EADIYQTPRYLVIGTGKKITLECSQTMGHDKMYWYQQDPGMELHLIHYSYGVNSTEKGDLSSESTVSRIRTEHFPLTLESARPSHTSQYLCASSEWSGGTDTQYFGPGTRLTVL.